This T cell receptor beta chain appears in the sequencing data of a study of beta chain features in type 1 diabetes. Whole-study context: Age, gender, cell numbers and subset yield matched between patients and controls.

Study-level findings and limits: Type 1 diabetes patients showed a moderate but significant shortening of TCRB CDR3s in all four CD4+ subsets. Among patients, naive, central memory and Treg TCRB repertoires appeared more similar than among healthy donors.

In this sample, this clone turned up a few times. The antigen is unknown. The sample contains more than one DNA sequence encoding this CDR3. V dropped 6 bases and J dropped 4; count of bases not matched to a gene: 4. The CDR3 consists of 14 residues. Germline CDR1 and CDR2: KGHSH and LQKENI. The whole isolated RNA underwent reverse transcription, so sequencing captured expressed TCRB transcripts. Read counts averaged around 3.6 million for samples of naive, central memory and regulatory T cells. Generated by immunoSEQ multiplex PCR, the TCRdb table keeps only in-frame clones and is missing some. The sample includes about 280,000 clones, approximately 15% seen only once; the top ten take approximately 0.015%. Sorting that relied on CD45RO/CCR7/CD25/CD127/CD95/CD27 yielded CD4+ naive, central memory, regulatory and stem cell-like memory cells.

Source material: naive CD4+ T cells from blood. The J gene is TRBJ1-5, the V gene TRBV18; 9 nucleotides match TRBD1. The receptor comes from a man aged 18 to 29 with type 1 diabetes. CDR3 region: CASSPGQGNQPQHF. DNA for the CDR3: TGTGCCAGCTCCCCCGGACAGGGGAATCAGCCCCAGCATTTT. The variable domain in full, with the rest retrieved from reference TRBV18 and TRBJ1-5, is NAGVMQNPRHLVRRRGQEARLRCSPMKGHSHVYWYRQLPEEGLKFMVYLQKENIIDESGMPKERFSAEFPKEGPSILRIQQVVRGDSAAYFCASSPGQGNQPQHFGDGTRLSIL.